This TCR beta chain was documented in a study of type 1 regulatory T cells. Study at large: An in vitro protocol generated T-allo10, a Tr1-enriched, alloantigen-specific CD4 T cell product.

TCRdb re-called the reads with MiXCR, one entry per CDR3 protein. The sample has about 62,000 distinct CDR3 sequences, 62% seen once; the top ten hold approximately 2%. Remarks on this clonotype: The antigen remains undetermined.

The CDR3 has 16 residues. Unmatched junction bases numbered 12, after V lost 5 bases and J lost 2 bases. Germline loops: CDR1 MDHEN, CDR2 SYDVKM. Overall study findings and caveats: Tr1 cells had a more restricted TCR repertoire than non-Tr1 cells.

The receptor's source is a human donor in good health. This chain links TRBV28 with TRBJ2-7; 7 bases agree with TRBD2. The sequenced sample consisted of cultured non-Tr1 T cells, either the whole culture or a sorted T cell fraction (not recorded which). CDR3 protein: CASSPSRGLPTYEQYF. CDR3 in DNA: TGTGCCAGCAGTCCCTCCCGGGGACTACCTACCTACGAGCAGTACTTC.